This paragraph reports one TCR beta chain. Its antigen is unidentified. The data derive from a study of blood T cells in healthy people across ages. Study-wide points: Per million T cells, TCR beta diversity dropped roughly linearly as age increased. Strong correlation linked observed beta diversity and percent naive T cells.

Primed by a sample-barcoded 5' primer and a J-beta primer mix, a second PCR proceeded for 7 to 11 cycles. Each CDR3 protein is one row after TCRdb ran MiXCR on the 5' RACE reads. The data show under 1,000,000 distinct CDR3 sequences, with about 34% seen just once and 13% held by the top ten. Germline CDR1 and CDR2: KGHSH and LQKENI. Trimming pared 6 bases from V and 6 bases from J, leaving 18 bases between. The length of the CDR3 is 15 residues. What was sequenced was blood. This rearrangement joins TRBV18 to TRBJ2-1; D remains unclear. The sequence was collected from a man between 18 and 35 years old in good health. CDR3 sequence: CASSPQATPGNEQFF. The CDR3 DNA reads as TGTGCCAGCTCGCCCCAGGCAACCCCAGGCAATGAGCAGTTCTTC.